A single sample gave rise to the 8 T cell receptor beta chains below, sequenced in a study of T-cell reconstitution after alpha-beta-depleted transplantation in children. This sample's TCRbeta library carried unique molecular identifier barcodes. TCRdb re-called the PCR reads through MiXCR, storing one row per CDR3 protein. The profile shows about 150,000 distinct CDR3 sequences, approximately 10% of them singletons. The material was PBMCs, obtained before TCRalphabeta/CD19-depleted stem cell transplant. These receptors all stem from a boy younger than 10 with acute myeloid leukemia, due to receive a stem cell transplant.

This clonotype showed up many times. This sequence joins TRBV4-2 and TRBJ2-3, with TRBD2 as a possible D gene (6 bases). CDR3 length: 14 amino acids. Germline CDR1 LGHNA, CDR2 YNFKEQ. Trimming took off 7 bases at V and 2 bases at J, with 13 bases between the two ends. The CDR3 DNA reads as TGTGCCAGCAACACCGGGACTTTCACAGATACGCAGTATTTT. The encoded protein is CASNTGTFTDTQYF.

In its sample, this clonotype was seen many times. V is TRBV20-1 and J is TRBJ1-1; tentative D call: TRBD1 (5 bases). The CDR3 extends over 12 amino acids. From germline, CDR1 is DFQATT and CDR2 SNEGSKA (reference sequence). Trimming took 6 bases from V and 6 from J, leaving 14 bases between them. CDR3 sequence reads: CSAFRGAAEAFF. As DNA, the CDR3 is TGCAGTGCCTTCCGCGGGGCCGCTGAAGCTTTCTTT.

This clonotype was counted at least ten times. The chain uses TRBV20-1 and TRBJ2-1; D call uncertain. The CDR3 spans 15 residues. CDR1 and CDR2 (germline): DFQATT, SNEGSKA (reference sequence). Trimming stripped 0 bases from V and 6 bases from J, with 15 bases between. CDR3 sequence: CSARDYASPFNEQFF. In DNA, the CDR3 is TGCAGTGCTAGAGATTATGCTTCTCCGTTCAATGAGCAGTTCTTC.

This clonotype was counted at least ten times. J is TRBJ2-2 and V is TRBV20-1; 11 bases agree with TRBD2. The germline V gene has CDR1 DFQATT and CDR2 SNEGSKA (reference sequence). V lost 3 bases to trimming and J lost 1 base; unmatched junction nucleotides: 4. The CDR3 consists of 16 residues. In DNA, the CDR3 is TGCAGTGCTAGCCATGGACTAGCGGGGAACACCGGGGAGCTGTTTTTT. It specifies CSASHGLAGNTGELFF.

This clonotype was observed many times. V gene TRBV4-1 combines with J gene TRBJ2-5; D remains ambiguous. The CDR3 covers 12 residues. V was pared by 3 bases and J by 3 bases, with 5 bases between. Germline-derived CDR1 and CDR2 are MGHRA and YSYEKL. As DNA, the CDR3 is TGCGCCAGCAGCCAGGTCGAAGAGACCCAGTACTTC. This gives the protein CASSQVEETQYF.

This clonotype showed up just a few times. This rearrangement joins TRBV20-1 to TRBJ2-1; D gene unclear. Germline-derived CDR1 and CDR2 are DFQATT and SNEGSKA (reference sequence). The CDR3 runs 14 residues. V lost 1 base, J lost 1 base, and 8 bases lay in between. CDR3 protein: CSARGTESYNEQFF. Written as DNA, the CDR3 is TGCAGTGCTAGAGGGACCGAATCCTACAATGAGCAGTTCTTC.

Many counts were recorded for this clonotype. The chain carries TRBV6-1 and TRBJ1-3; the D is unclear. Germline V gives CDR1 MNHNS, CDR2 SASEGT. V lost 4 bases and J 4 bases, leaving 8 bases between the germline ends. The CDR3 totals 13 residues. The CDR3 DNA reads as TGTGCCAGCAGTGTACAACAGGGAAACACCATATATTTT. Translating gives CASSVQQGNTIYF.

This clonotype was counted ten times or more. The CDR3 nucleotides read TGCGCCAGCAGCAAAACCGGGACTAGCGGTAACAATGAGCAGTTCTTC. This gives the protein CASSKTGTSGNNEQFF. This chain connects TRBV5-1 to TRBJ2-1, with 11 nucleotides matching TRBD2. Germline lookup yields CDR1 SGHRS and CDR2 YFSETQ. With 4 bases clipped from V and 5 bases from J, the junction kept 8 bases outside the gene matches. The CDR3 length is 16 residues.